The clone carrying this T cell receptor beta chain was seen just once. Its specificity is unknown. A much larger clone lies a single base off, so this may be a read error. These data originate in a study of molecular identifiers for immune sequencing clone quantification. Notes on the study in general: Barcode collisions between identical TCR molecules could shrink estimates of highly expanded clone sizes.

CDR3 length: 14 residues. Per germline, CDR1 SGHRS and CDR2 YFSETQ. TCRdb reanalysed the PCR reads using MiXCR and keeps one entry per CDR3 protein. The table includes 79,000 or so distinct CDR3 sequences, around 27% detected once. The specimen sequenced was naive CD8+ T cells from blood, with Jurkat cell RNA spiked in. Subset denoted: FACS-sorted CD8+CD4-CCR7+CD45RA+ naive T cells. This clonotype originated in a human donor in good health. Some libraries in this study had Jurkat cell RNA spiked in. The rearrangement links TRBV5-1 to TRBJ1-5; D remains unclear. CDR3 DNA sequence: TGCGCCAGCAGCTTGTCAGGATTCAATCAGCCCCAGCAGTTT. Protein product: CASSLSGFNQPQQF.